This note documents a single TCR beta chain sequence. The data derive from a study of CD8+CD57+ T cells in acquired aplastic anemia. The CDR3 has 14 amino acids. V shed 8 bases and J 4 bases; nucleotides not matched to a gene: 9. Germline CDR1 and CDR2: SNHLY and FYNNEI. Patients included in sequencing had previously demonstrated CD8+CD57+ cell expansion by flow cytometry. Each patient gave a blood sample that was collected before any therapy had been received. Genomic DNA, serving as template, underwent TCR beta VDJ and CDR3 profiling. TCRdb independently ran MiXCR on the reads; one entry per CDR3 protein. The top ten hold roughly 0.8% of the sample, which has just over 450,000 distinct CDR3 sequences, around 32% seen once.

Material: sorted CD4+, CD8+, or CD8+CD57+ T cells (not recorded which) from PBMCs. The receptor comes from a human donor with aplastic anemia. The chain recombines TRBV2 with TRBJ1-2; 8 nucleotides match TRBD1. Written as DNA, the CDR3 is TGTGCCAGCTCACCTACGACAGGGGTCTATGGCTACACCTTC. Translation gives CASSPTTGVYGYTF.